This TCR beta chain stems from a study of blood T cell repertoires in COVID-19. The J segment lost 7 bases and the V segment lost 7 bases, leaving 7 bases of the junction unmatched. The CDR3 loop spans 15 amino acids. Germline-derived CDR1 and CDR2 are MGHDK and SYGVNS. Sequenced by immunoSEQ multiplex PCR; TCRdb stores in-frame clones only, minus some. The table includes around 50,000 clones, about 83% detected once. This sequence was found in a human donor in a cohort sampled during active COVID-19. The rearrangement links TRBV25-1 to TRBJ2-1; TRBD2 matches 13 bases. Sequenced input: peripheral blood. In DNA, the CDR3 is TGTGCCAGCACCAAACAGACTAGCGGGAGGAATGAGCAGTTCTTC. It encodes CASTKQTSGRNEQFF.